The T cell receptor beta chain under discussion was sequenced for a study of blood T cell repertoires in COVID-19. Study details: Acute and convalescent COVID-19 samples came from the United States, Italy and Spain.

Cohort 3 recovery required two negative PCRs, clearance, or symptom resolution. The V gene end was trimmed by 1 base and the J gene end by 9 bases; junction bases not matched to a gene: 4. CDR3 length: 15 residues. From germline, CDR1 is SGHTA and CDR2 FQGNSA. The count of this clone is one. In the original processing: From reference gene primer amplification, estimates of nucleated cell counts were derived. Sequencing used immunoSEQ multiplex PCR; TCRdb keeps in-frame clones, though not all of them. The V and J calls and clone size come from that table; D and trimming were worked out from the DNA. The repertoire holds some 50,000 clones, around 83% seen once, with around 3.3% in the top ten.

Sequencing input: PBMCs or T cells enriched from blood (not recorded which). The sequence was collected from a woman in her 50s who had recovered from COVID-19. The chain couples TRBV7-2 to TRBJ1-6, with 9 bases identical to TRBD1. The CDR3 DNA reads TGTGCCAGCAGCTTAGACGGGACAGGGATTTCACCCCTCCACTTT. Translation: CASSLDGTGISPLHF.